The clone carrying this T cell receptor (beta chain) turned up a few times. Its antigen is still unknown. Authors' methods: A classifier of distant metastasis in papillary thyroid cancer was built from CDR3 differences (across clinicopathological groups). Through MiXCR, TCRdb re-clonotyped the PCR reads. For this entry, the V and J calls and clone size follow TCRdb and not the study's own pipeline. The sample comprises 30,000 to 35,000 clones, 20% of which are singletons, and 6.5% to 8% rests with the top ten. This entry belongs to a study of metastatic and nonmetastatic thyroid tumors. Study at large: Across blood and tumor or nodule tissue, repertoires from malignant and benign thyroid patients were compared with one another. Study findings and constraints: Across blood and tumor, TCR beta diversity in malignant thyroid tumors was reportedly significantly higher than in benign nodules.

Prior to thyroid surgery, none of the patients had received any treatment. The receptor was isolated from a female donor with papillary thyroid cancer or a benign thyroid nodule (not recorded which). Some clones in this sample may be carry-over from other donors' samples. The sample taken for sequencing was blood.

The CDR3: CASDDGSMSMGPQHF. The CDR3 DNA reads as TGTGCCAGCGATGACGGGTCAATGTCCATGGGGCCCCAGCATTTT. The chain combines TRBV28 with TRBJ1-5; the D is unclear. Trimming removed 8 bases from V and 9 bases from J, with 23 bases in between. The germline gives CDR1 MDHEN, CDR2 SYDVKM. The CDR3 runs to 15 residues.